This T cell receptor (beta chain) was sequenced for a study of blood T cells in healthy people across ages. The CDR3 extends over 13 amino acids. The V gene lost 6 bases and the J gene lost 10 bases, with 16 bases spanning the gap. Germline loops: CDR1 DFQATT, CDR2 SNEGSKA (reference sequence). Then a second PCR, running about 7 to 11 cycles, was carried out with a sample-barcoded 5' primer and a J-beta primer mix. In TCRdb, the 5' RACE reads were re-called with MiXCR into one record per CDR3 protein. The repertoire includes hundreds of thousands of distinct CDR3 sequences, around 45% of them detected once, and about 32% sits in the top ten.

Sequenced sample: blood. The clonotype originates from a woman aged 60-75 years in good health. V is TRBV20-1 and J is TRBJ1-6, with D tentatively TRBD1 (6 bases). The CDR3 bases are TGCAGTGCCCAAGTCACAGGGAAATCACCCCTCCACTTT. It is translated as CSAQVTGKSPLHF.